Listed below are T cell receptor beta chains from one sample, sequenced in a study of OX40 agonist ivuxolimab in advanced cancers. This table comes from immunoSEQ multiplex PCR, and its TCRdb copy is limited to in-frame clones, with some not included. The data hold about 33,000 clones, with 70% to 85% observed a single time. Here the sequenced sample was CD4+ or CD8+ T cells sorted from blood, taken in a trial of the OX40 agonist ivuxolimab. These receptor sequences come from an adult with an advanced solid tumor such as melanoma, head and neck, liver or kidney cancer. CDR3s include the opening cysteine and the closing phenylalanine or tryptophan. The order of the fields is clone size, J gene, V gene, D gene, CDR3 DNA, CDR3 protein. A D gene is named only where the DNA matches it firmly. Size is omitted from some rows. Given values are once, few, many or a class for expanded clones.

abundance: few; j_gene: TRBJ2-1; v_gene: TRBV30; d_gene: -; CDR3nt: TGTGCCTGGAGTGTACTAAGCGGCCTGAGGGATGAGCAGTTCTTC; CDR3aa: CAWSVLSGLRDEQFF
abundance: -; j_gene: TRBJ2-2; v_gene: TRBV10-1; d_gene: TRBD2; CDR3nt: TGCGCCAGCAGTGAAGGGGCGGGAGTTACCGGGGAGCTGTTTTTT; CDR3aa: CASSEGAGVTGELFF
abundance: -; j_gene: TRBJ1-2; v_gene: TRBV27; d_gene: TRBD1; CDR3nt: TGTGCCAGCAGTCCAACCCAGGGGGGATGGAACTATGGCTACACCTTC; CDR3aa: CASSPTQGGWNYGYTF
abundance: -; j_gene: TRBJ1-2; v_gene: TRBV12-5; d_gene: -; CDR3nt: TGTGCTAGTGGTTCAGGACACCCCAGCTATGGCTACACCTTC; CDR3aa: CASGSGHPSYGYTF
abundance: -; j_gene: TRBJ2-7; v_gene: TRBV7-8; d_gene: -; CDR3nt: TGTGCCAGCAGCTTACAGGGCTGGGAGCAGTACTTC; CDR3aa: CASSLQGWEQYF
abundance: -; j_gene: TRBJ2-1; v_gene: TRBV29-1; d_gene: TRBD2; CDR3nt: TGCAGCGTTGATCCGGGAGGTGCCTCCTACAATGAGCAGTTCTTC; CDR3aa: CSVDPGGASYNEQFF
abundance: -; j_gene: TRBJ2-1; v_gene: TRBV29-1; d_gene: TRBD1; CDR3nt: TGCAGCGTTGAAGGAGGACAGGGGGGTAGCTCCTACAATGAGCAGTTCTTC; CDR3aa: CSVEGGQGGSSYNEQFF
abundance: -; j_gene: TRBJ1-2; v_gene: TRBV2; d_gene: -; CDR3nt: TGTGCCAGCAGTGAGAGGGAGTGGGCTCCTTACTATGGCTACACCTTC; CDR3aa: CASSEREWAPYYGYTF
abundance: -; j_gene: TRBJ2-7; v_gene: TRBV27; d_gene: -; CDR3nt: TGTGCCAGCAGCCCCCGGGGCAGCCTCTCCTACGAGCAGTACTTC; CDR3aa: CASSPRGSLSYEQYF
abundance: -; j_gene: TRBJ2-1; v_gene: TRBV30; d_gene: -; CDR3nt: TGTGCCGGAAACGGCCCTAGATGGGACAATGAGCAGTTCTTC; CDR3aa: CAGNGPRWDNEQFF
abundance: -; j_gene: TRBJ2-1; v_gene: TRBV29-1; d_gene: TRBD1; CDR3nt: TGCAGCGTTGAAGAGGGGCAGGGGGCTGAAAATGAGCAGTTCTTC; CDR3aa: CSVEEGQGAENEQFF
abundance: -; j_gene: TRBJ1-1; v_gene: TRBV4-2; d_gene: -; CDR3nt: TGTGCCAGCAGCCACCAGCGTATAGGTGAAGCTTTCTTT; CDR3aa: CASSHQRIGEAFF
abundance: -; j_gene: TRBJ2-5; v_gene: TRBV7-9; d_gene: -; CDR3nt: TGTGCCAGCAGCGGCCCCTGGACAGAGCAAGAGACCCAGTACTTC; CDR3aa: CASSGPWTEQETQYF
abundance: -; j_gene: TRBJ2-3; v_gene: TRBV7-9; d_gene: TRBD2; CDR3nt: TGTGCCAGCAGCTTCCCGACTAGCGGGAGTGGAGATACGCAGTATTTT; CDR3aa: CASSFPTSGSGDTQYF
abundance: -; j_gene: TRBJ1-3; v_gene: TRBV2; d_gene: -; CDR3nt: TGTGCCAGCAGTTACAGGGTCCCACCTGGAAACACCATATATTTT; CDR3aa: CASSYRVPPGNTIYF
abundance: -; j_gene: TRBJ1-2; v_gene: TRBV9; d_gene: -; CDR3nt: TGTGCCAGCAGCGTAGGCCAGTGGGGGGGCTATGGCTACACCTTC; CDR3aa: CASSVGQWGGYGYTF
abundance: -; j_gene: TRBJ2-3; v_gene: TRBV6-4; d_gene: -; CDR3nt: TGTGCCAGCAGTGACGGGGGGACCACAGATACGCAGTATTTT; CDR3aa: CASSDGGTTDTQYF
abundance: -; j_gene: TRBJ1-1; v_gene: TRBV5-8; d_gene: -; CDR3nt: TGTGCCAGCAGCCCGATCGGGACTGAAGCTTTCTTT; CDR3aa: CASSPIGTEAFF
abundance: few; j_gene: TRBJ2-6; v_gene: TRBV6-4; d_gene: -; CDR3nt: TGTGCCAGCAGTGAGGGGGTTTCTGGGGCCAACGTCCTGACTTTC; CDR3aa: CASSEGVSGANVLTF
abundance: -; j_gene: TRBJ2-3; v_gene: TRBV5-1; d_gene: TRBD2; CDR3nt: TGCGCCAGCAGCGGGGGGACTAGCGGAAGCACAGATACGCAGTATTTT; CDR3aa: CASSGGTSGSTDTQYF
abundance: -; j_gene: TRBJ2-1; v_gene: TRBV6-5; d_gene: -; CDR3nt: TGTGCCAGCAGGAGAGGACATCTATCCTACAATGAGCAGTTCTTC; CDR3aa: CASRRGHLSYNEQFF
abundance: -; j_gene: TRBJ1-2; v_gene: TRBV28; d_gene: -; CDR3nt: TGTGCCAGCAGTTTCCGGACTATCTCCCAAAGCTACACCTTC; CDR3aa: CASSFRTISQSYTF
abundance: -; j_gene: TRBJ2-5; v_gene: TRBV7-9; d_gene: TRBD1; CDR3nt: TGTGCCAGCAGCTCCCAGAGGGGGCCCCAAGAGACCCAGTACTTC; CDR3aa: CASSSQRGPQETQYF
abundance: -; j_gene: TRBJ1-4; v_gene: TRBV4-2; d_gene: -; CDR3nt: TGTGCCAGCAGCAACCGACGTAATGAAAAACTGTTTTTT; CDR3aa: CASSNRRNEKLFF
abundance: -; j_gene: TRBJ1-3; v_gene: TRBV4-1; d_gene: TRBD1; CDR3nt: TGCGCCAGCAGCCAGATCCCTACCGGGACAGGCATCTCTGGAAACACCATATATTTT; CDR3aa: CASSQIPTGTGISGNTIYF
abundance: once; j_gene: TRBJ2-1; v_gene: TRBV9; d_gene: -; CDR3nt: TGTGCCAGCAGCGTAGTGACAGGATCCGATGAGCAGTTCTTC; CDR3aa: CASSVVTGSDEQFF
abundance: medium-sized; j_gene: TRBJ2-1; v_gene: TRBV20-1; d_gene: TRBD2; CDR3nt: TGCAGTGTTGAGCGGGGGGATGAGCAGTTCTTC; CDR3aa: CSVERGDEQFF
abundance: -; j_gene: TRBJ2-7; v_gene: TRBV10-3; d_gene: -; CDR3nt: TGTGCCACCACTAATAGAGCAGGGTTTTACGAGCAGTACTTC; CDR3aa: CATTNRAGFYEQYF
abundance: -; j_gene: TRBJ2-1; v_gene: TRBV5-6; d_gene: -; CDR3nt: TGTGCCAGCAGCCCCCTAGGGGATGCCGGGTCCTACAATGAGCAGTTCTTC; CDR3aa: CASSPLGDAGSYNEQFF
abundance: -; j_gene: TRBJ1-2; v_gene: TRBV19; d_gene: -; CDR3nt: TGTGCCAGTAGTATGTTGATAAACCCCCTCTATGGCTACACCTTC; CDR3aa: CASSMLINPLYGYTF
abundance: -; j_gene: TRBJ1-1; v_gene: TRBV7-8; d_gene: -; CDR3nt: TGTGCCAGCAGCCGGATAGGGGGTATGAACACTGAAGCTTTCTTT; CDR3aa: CASSRIGGMNTEAFF
abundance: -; j_gene: TRBJ2-5; v_gene: TRBV28; d_gene: TRBD2; CDR3nt: TGTGCCAGCAGTTTCAAGGGCCTAGCGGGGCGGGAGACCCAGTACTTC; CDR3aa: CASSFKGLAGRETQYF
abundance: -; j_gene: TRBJ1-1; v_gene: TRBV7-2; d_gene: -; CDR3nt: TGTGCCAGCAGTTCAGGGTACACTGAAGCTTTCTTT; CDR3aa: CASSSGYTEAFF
abundance: -; j_gene: TRBJ2-7; v_gene: TRBV2; d_gene: -; CDR3nt: TGTGCGTTGGGGCAGGCCAACTACGAGCAGTACTTC; CDR3aa: CALGQANYEQYF
abundance: -; j_gene: TRBJ2-2; v_gene: TRBV11-1; d_gene: TRBD2; CDR3nt: TGTGCCAGCAACCCCTCCCGGACTAGAGGAGGGACCGGGGAGCTGTTTTTT; CDR3aa: CASNPSRTRGGTGELFF
abundance: -; j_gene: TRBJ2-5; v_gene: TRBV4-1; d_gene: TRBD1; CDR3nt: TGCGCCAGCAGCCAAGATGGGACAGGGAGCCATGAGACCCAGTACTTC; CDR3aa: CASSQDGTGSHETQYF
abundance: -; j_gene: TRBJ2-2; v_gene: TRBV5-5; d_gene: TRBD2; CDR3nt: TGTGCCAGCAGCTTGTGGCGGGGGGAAACCGGGGAGCTGTTTTTT; CDR3aa: CASSLWRGETGELFF
abundance: -; j_gene: TRBJ1-3; v_gene: TRBV4-1; d_gene: -; CDR3nt: TGCGCCAGCAGCCAAGGGGGTACAGGGTATAGAAACACCATATATTTT; CDR3aa: CASSQGGTGYRNTIYF